The 8 T cell receptor beta chains below were found in one sample sequenced in a study of CD8 T cells in Susac syndrome (dated by TCRdb to the late 2010s). Library generation was performed with the immunoSEQ multiplex PCR assay. RNA was extracted with the RNeasy kit and roughly 0.45 to 1 ug was reverse transcribed using random hexamers. TCRdb reworked the public reads: Q25 trimming with fastp, MiXCR clone assembly, productive beta chains retained. Each entry is one CDR3 protein sequence, shown with its most common DNA and genes. The sample data list about 120,000 distinct CDR3 sequences, and roughly 92% of these were observed just once. The ten largest clones take up about 0.089% of the sample. Sequences were obtained from CD4+ T cells from PBMCs. The receptors come from a human donor in good health.

J is TRBJ2-4 and V is TRBV15, with 7 bases identical to TRBD2. This CDR3 spans 15 amino acids. Germline CDR1 and CDR2: LNHNV and YYDKDF (reference sequence). V was pared by 5 bases and J by 7 bases, with 11 bases of the junction left unmatched. Written as DNA, the CDR3 is TGTGCCACCAGCGGGGGGGTGGGCTGGGCCAACATTCAGTACTTC. Translating gives CATSGGVGWANIQYF.

The V call is TRBV20-1, the J call TRBJ1-1; D is perhaps TRBD1 (5 bases). Germline V gene lookup returns CDR1 DFQATT and CDR2 SNEGSKA (reference sequence). The V end was cut by 2 bases, the J end by 8 bases, with 15 bases between. The CDR3 loop spans 13 amino acids. In DNA form, the CDR3 reads TGCAGTGCTAGATGGTCGGGGGAACAGGAAGCTTTCTTT. Amino acid sequence: CSARWSGEQEAFF.

The chain combines TRBV6-2 or TRBV6-3 with TRBJ2-4, with D perhaps matching TRBD2 (5 bases). V was cut by 6 bases and J by 0 bases, with 24 bases left in between. Germline values: CDR1 MNHEY, CDR2 SVGEGT. This CDR3 is built from 19 residues. Here the CDR3 DNA reads TGTGCCAGCAGCCTGACGCCGTTGCTAGCAGAACTAGCCAAAAACATTCAGTACTTC. It codes for CASSLTPLLAELAKNIQYF.

The gene calls are TRBV6-5 and TRBJ2-5; either TRBD1 or TRBD2 may supply D (5 bases each). The length of the CDR3 is 14 residues. With 0 bases removed from V and 3 bases from J, the gap between germline ends came to 8 bases. Germline CDR1 MNHEY, CDR2 SVGAGI. The CDR3 bases are TGTGCCAGCAGTTACTCGGGGACCAAAGAGACCCAGTACTTC. Its translation is CASSYSGTKETQYF.

V usage is TRBV7-2 and J usage is TRBJ2-1; 16 nucleotides line up with TRBD2. V shed 5 bases and J 7 bases; nucleotides not matched to a gene: 5. This CDR3 region has 16 residues. Germline V gives CDR1 SGHTA, CDR2 FQGNSA. This chain's CDR3 is CASSPPGLAGGNEQFF. Here the CDR3 DNA reads TGTGCCAGCAGCCCTCCGGGACTAGCGGGAGGGAATGAGCAGTTCTTC.

The chain carries TRBV7-2 and TRBJ2-7, with D tentatively TRBD2 (5 bases). Trimming pared 4 bases from V and 7 bases from J, leaving 17 bases between. The CDR3 runs to 14 residues. CDR1 is SGHTA, CDR2 FQGNSA, per germline. The CDR3 sequence: CASSYGNGPGEQYF. CDR3 DNA: TGTGCCAGCAGCTACGGGAACGGGCCTGGGGAGCAGTACTTC.

This chain joins TRBV29-1 and TRBJ2-2, with D maybe TRBD2 (6 bases). This CDR3 contains 14 residues. Between the trimmed V and J ends, which lost 4 bases and 6 bases, there was a span of 15 bases. Germline V lookup: CDR1 SQVTM, CDR2 ANQGSEA. The CDR3 DNA reads TGCAGCGTTGGACGGGAGCCTGAGTCCGGGGAGCTGTTTTTT. Protein product: CSVGREPESGELFF.

V gene TRBV18 combines with J gene TRBJ2-3; D remains ambiguous. Germline CDR1 and CDR2: KGHSH and LQKENI. The length of the CDR3 is 15 residues. The V end lost 2 bases, the J end lost 5 bases, and 14 bases lay between the germline ends. CDR3 residues: CASSPGLGEGDTQYF. As DNA, the CDR3 is TGTGCCAGCTCACCAGGTCTCGGAGAAGGAGATACGCAGTATTTT.